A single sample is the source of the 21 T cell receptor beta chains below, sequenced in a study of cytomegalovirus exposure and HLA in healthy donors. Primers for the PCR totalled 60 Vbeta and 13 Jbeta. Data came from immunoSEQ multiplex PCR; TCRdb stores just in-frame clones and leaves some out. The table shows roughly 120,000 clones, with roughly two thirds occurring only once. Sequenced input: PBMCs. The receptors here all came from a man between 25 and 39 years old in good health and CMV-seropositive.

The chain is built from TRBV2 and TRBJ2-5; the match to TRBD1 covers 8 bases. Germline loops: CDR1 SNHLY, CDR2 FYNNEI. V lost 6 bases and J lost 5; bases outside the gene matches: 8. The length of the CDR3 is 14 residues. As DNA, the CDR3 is TGTGCCAGCAGGGGGGGACAGGAGCGGGAGACCCAGTACTTC. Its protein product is CASRGGQERETQYF.

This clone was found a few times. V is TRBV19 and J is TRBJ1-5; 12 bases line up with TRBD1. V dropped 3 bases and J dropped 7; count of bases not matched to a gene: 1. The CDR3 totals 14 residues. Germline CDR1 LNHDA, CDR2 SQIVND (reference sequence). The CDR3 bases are TGTGCCAGTAGTATGGGGACAGGGGGCCAGCCCCAGCATTTT. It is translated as CASSMGTGGQPQHF.

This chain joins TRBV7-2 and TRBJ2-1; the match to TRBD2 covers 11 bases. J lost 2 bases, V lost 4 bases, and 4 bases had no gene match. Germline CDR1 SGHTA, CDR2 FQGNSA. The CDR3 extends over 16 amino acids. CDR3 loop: CASSSIAGGPYNEQFF. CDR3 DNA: TGTGCCAGCAGCTCTATAGCGGGAGGGCCCTACAATGAGCAGTTCTTC.

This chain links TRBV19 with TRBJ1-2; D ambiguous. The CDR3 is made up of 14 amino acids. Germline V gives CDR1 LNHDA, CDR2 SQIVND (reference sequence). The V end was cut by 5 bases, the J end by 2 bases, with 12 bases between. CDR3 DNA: TGTGCCAGTAGTTCCCGAGGGTTAAACTATGGCTACACCTTC. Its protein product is CASSSRGLNYGYTF.

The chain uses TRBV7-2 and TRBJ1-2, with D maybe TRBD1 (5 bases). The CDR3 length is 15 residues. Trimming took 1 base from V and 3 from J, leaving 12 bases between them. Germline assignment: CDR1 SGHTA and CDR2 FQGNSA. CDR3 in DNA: TGTGCCAGCAGCTTAGGGTCAGGGCAGCACTATGGCTACACCTTC. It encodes CASSLGSGQHYGYTF.

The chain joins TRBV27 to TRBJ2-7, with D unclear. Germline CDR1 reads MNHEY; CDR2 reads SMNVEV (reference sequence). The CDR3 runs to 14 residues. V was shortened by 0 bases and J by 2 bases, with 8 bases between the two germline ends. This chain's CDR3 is CASSLSGLPYEQYF. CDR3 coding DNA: TGTGCCAGCAGTTTATCGGGCCTGCCCTACGAGCAGTACTTC.

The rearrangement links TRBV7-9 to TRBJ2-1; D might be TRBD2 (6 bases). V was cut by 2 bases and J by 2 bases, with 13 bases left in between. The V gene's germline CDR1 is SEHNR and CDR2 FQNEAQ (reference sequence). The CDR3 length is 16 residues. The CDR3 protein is CASSLSLSGTYNEQFF. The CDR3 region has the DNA TGTGCCAGCAGCTTAAGTCTTAGCGGAACCTACAATGAGCAGTTCTTC.

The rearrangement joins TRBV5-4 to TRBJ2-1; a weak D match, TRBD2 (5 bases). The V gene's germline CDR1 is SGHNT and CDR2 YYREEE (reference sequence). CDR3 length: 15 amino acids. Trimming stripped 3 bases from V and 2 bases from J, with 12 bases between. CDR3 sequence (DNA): TGTGCCAGCAGCTCGGGAAGTGGGGCCTACAATGAGCAGTTCTTC. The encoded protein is CASSSGSGAYNEQFF.

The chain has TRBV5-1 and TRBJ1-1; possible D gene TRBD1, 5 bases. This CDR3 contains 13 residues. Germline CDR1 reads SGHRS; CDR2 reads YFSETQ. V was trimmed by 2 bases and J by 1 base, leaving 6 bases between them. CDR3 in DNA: TGCGCCAGCAGCTTTCAGGGGAACACTGAAGCTTTCTTT. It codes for CASSFQGNTEAFF.

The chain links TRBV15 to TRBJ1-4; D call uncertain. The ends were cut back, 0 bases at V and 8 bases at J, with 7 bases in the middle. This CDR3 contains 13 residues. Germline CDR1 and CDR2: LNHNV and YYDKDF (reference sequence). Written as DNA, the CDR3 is TGTGCCACCAGCAGAGATCAGTTAGAAAAACTGTTTTTT. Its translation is CATSRDQLEKLFF.

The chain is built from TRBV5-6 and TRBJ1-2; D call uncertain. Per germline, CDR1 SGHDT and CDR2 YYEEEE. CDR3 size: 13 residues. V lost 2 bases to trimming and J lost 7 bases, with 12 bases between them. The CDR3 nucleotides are TGTGCCAGCAGCTTACCGGGGTCGGGTGGCTACACCTTC. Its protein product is CASSLPGSGGYTF.

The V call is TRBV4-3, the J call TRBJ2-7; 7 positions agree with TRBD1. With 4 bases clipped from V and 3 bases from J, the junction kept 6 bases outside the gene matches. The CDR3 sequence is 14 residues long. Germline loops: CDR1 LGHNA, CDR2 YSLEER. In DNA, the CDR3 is TGCGCCAGCAGCCGTCGGGACAGCATCTACGAGCAGTACTTC. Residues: CASSRRDSIYEQYF.

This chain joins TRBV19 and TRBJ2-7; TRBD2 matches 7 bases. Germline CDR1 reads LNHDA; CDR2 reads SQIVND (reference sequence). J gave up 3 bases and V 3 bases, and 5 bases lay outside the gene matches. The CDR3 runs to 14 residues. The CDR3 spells CASSIMASGYEQYF. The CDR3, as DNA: TGTGCCAGTAGTATTATGGCTAGCGGCTACGAGCAGTACTTC.

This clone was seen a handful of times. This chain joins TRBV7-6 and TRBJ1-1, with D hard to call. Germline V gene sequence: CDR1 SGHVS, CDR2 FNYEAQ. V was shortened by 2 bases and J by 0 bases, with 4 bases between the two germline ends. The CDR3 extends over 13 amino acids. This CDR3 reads CASSLSVNTEAFF. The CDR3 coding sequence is TGTGCCAGCAGCTTATCTGTGAACACTGAAGCTTTCTTT.

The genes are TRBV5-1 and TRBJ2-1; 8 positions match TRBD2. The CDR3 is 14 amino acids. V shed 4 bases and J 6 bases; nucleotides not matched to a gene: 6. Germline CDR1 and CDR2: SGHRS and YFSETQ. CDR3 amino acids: CASSPLAGRNEQFF. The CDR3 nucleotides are TGCGCCAGCAGCCCCTTAGCGGGACGCAATGAGCAGTTCTTC.

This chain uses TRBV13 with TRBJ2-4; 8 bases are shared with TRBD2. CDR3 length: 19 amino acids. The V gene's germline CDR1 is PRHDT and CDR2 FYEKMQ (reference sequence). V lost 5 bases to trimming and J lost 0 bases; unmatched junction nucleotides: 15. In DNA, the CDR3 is TGTGCCAGCAGCCGTTGGGGGGCGGGAGGAGGGCTAGCCAAAAACATTCAGTACTTC. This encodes CASSRWGAGGGLAKNIQYF. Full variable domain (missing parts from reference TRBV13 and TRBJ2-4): AAGVIQSPRHLIKEKRETATLKCYPIPRHDTVYWYQQGPGQDPQFLISFYEKMQSDKGSIPDRFSAQQFSDYHSELNMSSLELGDSALYFCASSRWGAGGGLAKNIQYFGAGTRLSVL.

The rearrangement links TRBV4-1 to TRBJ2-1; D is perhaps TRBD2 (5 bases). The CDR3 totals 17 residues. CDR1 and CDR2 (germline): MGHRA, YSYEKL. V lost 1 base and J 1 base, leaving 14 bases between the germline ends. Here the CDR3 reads CASSQGPGIRSYNEQFF. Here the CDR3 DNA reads TGCGCCAGCAGCCAAGGGCCGGGAATAAGGTCCTACAATGAGCAGTTCTTC.

The CDR3 bases are TGTGCCAGCAGCCCCGTAGGGAAGAGGGCCACTGAAGCTTTCTTT. Its protein product is CASSPVGKRATEAFF. V and J are TRBV7-9 and TRBJ1-1; D is unresolved. Per germline, CDR1 SEHNR and CDR2 FQNEAQ (reference sequence). Trimming pared 5 bases from V and 4 bases from J, leaving 17 bases between. This CDR3 has 15 residues.

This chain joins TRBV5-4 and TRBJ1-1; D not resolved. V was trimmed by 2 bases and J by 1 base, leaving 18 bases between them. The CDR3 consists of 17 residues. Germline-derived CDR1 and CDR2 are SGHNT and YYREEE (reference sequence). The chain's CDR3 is CASSFIPDIERNTEAFF. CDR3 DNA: TGTGCCAGCAGCTTTATCCCCGACATTGAAAGGAACACTGAAGCTTTCTTT.

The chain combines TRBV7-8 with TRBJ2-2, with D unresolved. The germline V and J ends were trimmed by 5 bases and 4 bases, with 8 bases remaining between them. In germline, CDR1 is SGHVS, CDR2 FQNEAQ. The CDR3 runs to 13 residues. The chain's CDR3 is CASSPYRTGELFF. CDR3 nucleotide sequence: TGTGCCAGCAGCCCCTATCGCACCGGGGAGCTGTTTTTT.

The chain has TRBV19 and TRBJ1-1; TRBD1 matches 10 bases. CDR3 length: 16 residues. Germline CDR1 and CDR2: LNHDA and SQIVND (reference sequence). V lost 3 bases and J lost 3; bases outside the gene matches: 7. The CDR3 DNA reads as TGTGCCAGTAGTATTGGGGACAGGGGTTTCGACACTGAAGCTTTCTTT. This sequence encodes CASSIGDRGFDTEAFF.